The 27 T cell receptor beta chains listed next were all sequenced from one sample in a study of T cell responses to AZD1222 COVID-19 vaccine. TCRdb's copy holds only in-frame clones and misses some; the assay was immunoSEQ multiplex PCR. The table lists some 130,000 clones, roughly 80% of them singletons. This sample comprised peripheral blood, obtained on day 0 of AZD1222 vaccination. These receptors were taken from an adult in good health.

The V gene is TRBV14, the J gene TRBJ1-3; D ambiguous. Germline CDR1 reads SGHDN; CDR2 reads FVKESK. V gave up 4 bases and J gave up 0 bases, with 7 bases separating them. This CDR3 is built from 14 residues. CDR3 sequence (DNA): TGTGCCAGCAGCCTATCAAACTCTGGAAACACCATATATTTT. It specifies CASSLSNSGNTIYF.

This clone is a singleton in its sample. V and J are TRBV28 and TRBJ1-2; D gene ambiguous. CDR3 length: 13 residues. The V gene's germline CDR1 is MDHEN and CDR2 SYDVKM. Trimming took off 4 bases at V and 5 bases at J, with 11 bases between the two ends. CDR3 residues: CASSWGVGYGYTF. CDR3 sequence (DNA): TGTGCCAGCAGTTGGGGAGTAGGGTATGGCTACACCTTC.

The rearrangement joins TRBV5-4 to TRBJ1-4; D gene ambiguous. The germline V and J ends were trimmed by 0 bases and 0 bases, with 12 bases remaining between them. Germline values: CDR1 SGHNT, CDR2 YYREEE (reference sequence). The CDR3 runs to 17 residues. DNA for the CDR3: TGTGCCAGCAGCTTGGATCTTCAGACCGCAACTAATGAAAAACTGTTTTTT. Its protein product is CASSLDLQTATNEKLFF.

This clone appeared once. J is TRBJ2-3 and V is TRBV7-3, with D perhaps TRBD2 (5 bases). The CDR3 has 15 amino acids. Trimming shortened V by 5 bases and J by 0 bases, and 12 bases separated the two germline ends. Germline CDR1 is SGHTA and CDR2 is FQGTGA. As DNA, the CDR3 is TGTGCCAGCAGCCTTACTAGTTCCAGCACAGATACGCAGTATTTT. It specifies CASSLTSSSTDTQYF.

The V gene is TRBV13, the J gene TRBJ1-6, with D possibly being TRBD1 (6 bases). Trimming removed 6 bases at V and 7 bases at J, with 13 bases between. CDR1 PRHDT and CDR2 FYEKMQ come from the germline V gene (reference sequence). This CDR3 contains 14 residues. The CDR3 reads CASSPGQINSPLHF. The CDR3 DNA reads as TGTGCCAGCAGTCCGGGACAAATAAATTCACCCCTCCACTTT.

This chain links TRBV19 with TRBJ2-3, with 11 bases aligning to TRBD2. The CDR3 runs to 16 residues. The ends lost 4 bases at V and 1 base at J; junction bases unmatched: 4. The germline CDR1 and CDR2 sequences are LNHDA and SQIVND (reference sequence). The CDR3 spells CASSNLAGGRTDTQYF. The CDR3 DNA reads TGTGCCAGTAGTAACCTAGCGGGGGGCCGCACAGATACGCAGTATTTT. The full variable domain, in which reference TRBV19 and TRBJ2-3 provide the parts outside the CDR3, is DGGITQSPKYLFRKEGQNVTLSCEQNLNHDAMYWYRQDPGQGLRLIYYSQIVNDFQKGDIAEGYSVSREKKESFPLTVTSAQKNPTAFYLCASSNLAGGRTDTQYFGPGTRLTVL.

The gene calls are TRBV6-5 and TRBJ1-5; 8 positions agree with TRBD1. The CDR3 is 15 residues long. With V trimmed by 5 bases and J by 0 bases, 3 bases remained unmatched. Germline V gene data show CDR1 as MNHEY and CDR2 as SVGAGI. The chain's CDR3 is CASSTQGASNQPQHF. CDR3 nucleotide sequence: TGTGCCAGCAGTACCCAGGGGGCTAGCAATCAGCCCCAGCATTTT.

Concerning this clone itself: Different DNA sequences within this sample yield the same CDR3. The rearrangement joins TRBV5-1 to TRBJ2-1; perhaps D is TRBD1 or TRBD2 (5 bases each). Trimming shortened V by 3 bases and J by 5 bases, and 6 bases separated the two germline ends. The germline V gene has CDR1 SGHRS and CDR2 YFSETQ. The CDR3 runs 12 residues. For the CDR3, the DNA is TGCGCCAGCAGCTGGGGGAACAATGAGCAGTTCTTC. As protein: CASSWGNNEQFF.

The chain is built from TRBV3-1 (or the pseudogene TRBV3-2) and TRBJ1-3, with D unclear. This CDR3 region has 14 residues. The germline V gene has CDR1 LGHDT and CDR2 YNNKEL (reference sequence). Trimming shortened V by 6 bases and J by 0 bases, and 9 bases separated the two germline ends. Written as DNA, the CDR3 is TGTGCCAGCAGTGACGACACCTCTGGAAACACCATATATTTT. Amino acid sequence: CASSDDTSGNTIYF.

This clone turned up a few times. J is TRBJ1-5 and V is TRBV2; D uncertain. Trimming took off 7 bases at V and 2 bases at J, with 15 bases between the two ends. CDR1 and CDR2 (germline): SNHLY, FYNNEI. The CDR3 is made up of 15 amino acids. The CDR3 spells CASIPPGAGNQPQHF. CDR3 nucleotide sequence: TGTGCCAGCATACCGCCCGGTGCGGGCAATCAGCCCCAGCATTTT.

This clone was counted once. This rearrangement joins TRBV5-1 to TRBJ2-5; D tentatively reads TRBD1 or TRBD2 (5 bases each). Per germline, CDR1 SGHRS and CDR2 YFSETQ. There are 14 residues in the CDR3. Deletions cut 4 bases from V and 5 bases from J, with 15 bases between. The CDR3 sequence is CASSPGSGRETQYF. DNA for the CDR3: TGCGCCAGCAGCCCCGGCTCGGGGCGGGAGACCCAGTACTTC.

The rearrangement links TRBV21-1 to TRBJ1-5. TRBV21-1 is a recognized pseudogene. This CDR3 spans 17 amino acids. The CDR3 reads CASSKDAGYSSNQPQHF. CDR3 nucleotides: TGTGCCAGCAGCAAAGACGCGGGGTACAGTAGCAATCAGCCCCAGCATTTT.

This clone was observed a single time. J is TRBJ1-4 and V is TRBV2; weak D call: TRBD1 (5 bases). The germline CDR1 and CDR2 sequences are SNHLY and FYNNEI. The CDR3 is 12 residues long. The V end lost 8 bases, the J end lost 5 bases, and 9 bases lay between the germline ends. The CDR3 DNA sequence: TGTGCCAGCTCGGGACTGAATGAAAAACTGTTTTTT. Its protein is CASSGLNEKLFF. Drawing the rest from reference TRBV2 and TRBJ1-4, the complete variable domain is EPEVTQTPSHQVTQMGQEVILRCVPISNHLYFYWYRQILGQKVEFLVSFYNNEISEKSEIFDDQFSVERPDGSNFTLKIRSTKLEDSAMYFCASSGLNEKLFFGSGTQLSVL.

V is TRBV18 and J is TRBJ2-7, with 10 positions matching TRBD1. V was pared by 3 bases and J by 5 bases, with 4 bases of the junction left unmatched. CDR3 length: 14 residues. CDR1 KGHSH and CDR2 LQKENI come from the germline V gene. The CDR3 coding sequence is TGTGCCAGCTCACCCGGGACAGGGGTGGACGAGCAGTACTTC. Translated: CASSPGTGVDEQYF.

This clone was seen only a few times. This chain joins TRBV5-4 and TRBJ2-7; tentative D call: TRBD2 (5 bases). The CDR3 loop spans 14 amino acids. Germline V gene lookup returns CDR1 SGHNT and CDR2 YYREEE (reference sequence). The V end was cut by 3 bases, the J end by 0 bases, with 10 bases between. CDR3 nucleotides: TGTGCCAGCAGCTCCCGGACTGACTCCTACGAGCAGTACTTC. Protein product: CASSSRTDSYEQYF.

The rearrangement joins TRBV19 to TRBJ2-3; the D gene is possibly TRBD1 (7 bases). V was clipped by 3 bases and J by 0 bases, with 13 bases between them. Germline loops: CDR1 LNHDA, CDR2 SQIVND (reference sequence). There are 16 residues in the CDR3. The CDR3 is CASSIYQGGSTDTQYF. CDR3 in DNA: TGTGCCAGTAGTATCTACCAGGGGGGAAGCACAGATACGCAGTATTTT.

This chain uses TRBV7-6 with TRBJ1-5, with 7 bases aligning to TRBD1. Germline values: CDR1 SGHVS, CDR2 FNYEAQ. The length of the CDR3 is 16 residues. J lost 0 bases, V lost 5 bases, and 7 bases had no gene match. DNA of the CDR3: TGTGCCAGCAGCCGGGACAGCCAAAATAGCAATCAGCCCCAGCATTTT. This gives the protein CASSRDSQNSNQPQHF.

This CDR3 is CAWHQGYRYTF. Here the CDR3 DNA reads TGTGCCTGGCACCAGGGTTATCGCTACACCTTC. This chain joins TRBV30 and TRBJ1-2; TRBD1 might be the D (5 bases). Germline V CDR1 and CDR2: GTSNPN, SVGIG (reference sequence). This CDR3 has 11 residues. Trimming left V 5 bases short and J 9 bases short, with 13 bases between.

The chain is built from TRBV11-2 and TRBJ1-1; a weak D match, TRBD1 (6 bases). The CDR3 runs to 16 residues. Looked up from germline, CDR1 is SGHAT and CDR2 is FQNNGV. The V gene lost 1 base and the J gene lost 4 bases, with 16 bases spanning the gap. The CDR3 coding sequence is TGTGCCAGCAGCTTAGTAGGGGCAGGGGTGGGCACTGAAGCTTTCTTT. Its translation is CASSLVGAGVGTEAFF.

This chain's CDR3 is CASSIGPTWNTEAFF. For the CDR3, the DNA is TGTGCCAGTAGTATAGGCCCCACATGGAACACTGAAGCTTTCTTT. The V gene is TRBV19, the J gene TRBJ1-1; D is unresolved. The germline V gene encodes CDR1 LNHDA and CDR2 SQIVND (reference sequence). The ends were cut back, 1 base at V and 1 base at J, with 10 bases in the middle. The CDR3 totals 15 residues.

The V and J genes are TRBV30 and TRBJ1-4, with no clear D. V lost 0 bases and J 5 bases, leaving 13 bases between the germline ends. The CDR3 extends over 15 amino acids. CDR1 is GTSNPN and CDR2 is SVGIG in the germline V gene (reference sequence). The DNA of the CDR3 is TGTGCCTGGAGTGTAGGCACGCGAGGGAATGAAAAACTGTTTTTT. This codes for CAWSVGTRGNEKLFF.

The chain joins TRBV19 to TRBJ1-2, with D unclear. CDR3 size: 12 residues. Looked up from germline, CDR1 is LNHDA and CDR2 is SQIVND (reference sequence). V gave up 2 bases and J gave up 8 bases, with 9 bases separating them. The CDR3 bases are TGTGCCAGTAGTATAAGGGTCTGGGGCTACACCTTC. Translated, it gives CASSIRVWGYTF. Supplemented by reference TRBV19 and TRBJ1-2, the full variable domain reads DGGITQSPKYLFRKEGQNVTLSCEQNLNHDAMYWYRQDPGQGLRLIYYSQIVNDFQKGDIAEGYSVSREKKESFPLTVTSAQKNPTAFYLCASSIRVWGYTFGSGTRLTVV.

This chain uses TRBV2 with TRBJ2-3, with 7 bases identical to TRBD1. The CDR3 covers 14 residues. V lost 6 bases and J lost 3; bases outside the gene matches: 6. Germline lookup yields CDR1 SNHLY and CDR2 FYNNEI. CDR3 nucleotide sequence: TGTGCCAGCAGCTCCTCAGGGGGAACAGATACGCAGTATTTT. As protein: CASSSSGGTDTQYF.

This clone was recorded only once. The chain has TRBV2 and TRBJ2-7; D remains unclear. Trimming took off 7 bases at V and 2 bases at J, with 9 bases between the two ends. From germline, CDR1 is SNHLY and CDR2 FYNNEI. This CDR3 has 12 residues. For the CDR3, the DNA is TGTGCCAGCATCTCAGGAACCTACGAGCAGTACTTC. It specifies CASISGTYEQYF.

The CDR3 is CASSTTPWTSGGSDTQYF. DNA of the CDR3: TGTGCCAGCAGTACCACCCCGTGGACTAGCGGGGGTTCAGATACGCAGTATTTT. The chain carries TRBV6-2 or TRBV6-3 and TRBJ2-3; 13 nucleotides align to TRBD2. The junction had 12 bases not matched to a gene; V was cut back by 5 bases and J by 4 bases. Germline loops: CDR1 MNHEY, CDR2 SVGEGT. The CDR3 is made up of 18 amino acids.

The chain has TRBV11-2 and TRBJ1-1; no definite D call. The CDR3 contains 11 residues. Trimming stripped 3 bases from V and 6 bases from J, with 5 bases between. CDR1 is SGHAT and CDR2 is FQNNGV in the germline V gene. The CDR3 reads CASSLYAEAFF. For the CDR3, the DNA is TGTGCCAGCAGCTTGTACGCTGAAGCTTTCTTT.

The chain has TRBV27 and TRBJ1-6; no definite D call. Trimming took off 5 bases at V and 7 bases at J, with 15 bases between the two ends. Germline loops: CDR1 MNHEY, CDR2 SMNVEV (reference sequence). This CDR3 contains 15 residues. The CDR3 here is CASSPSPLPNSPLHF. The CDR3 nucleotides are TGTGCCAGCAGTCCCAGCCCCCTTCCAAATTCACCCCTCCACTTT.